This T cell receptor (beta chain) was retrieved from a study of blood T cell repertoires in COVID-19. For the study at large: PBMCs, B-cell-depleted T cells, or T cells were the source of the cDNA or gDNA that made up the material.

Study processing details: Quantification of nucleated cells was approximated via reference gene primer amplification. The table came from immunoSEQ multiplex PCR; TCRdb's copy has only in-frame clones and leaves some out. The V and J calls and clone size were taken over from that table, and D and trimming were inferred from the DNA. The sample records 80,000 to 100,000 clones, 81% being singletons. Sequencing was performed on peripheral blood. The TCR originated in a man aged 60 to 69 with acute or convalescent COVID-19.

The CDR3 nucleotides are TGTGCCAGCAGTCCCGGACAGGGGGCGCAAGTTAATAGCAATCAGCCCCAGCATTTT. This sequence encodes CASSPGQGAQVNSNQPQHF. The chain uses TRBV7-8 and TRBJ1-5, with 11 bases fitting TRBD1. Per germline, CDR1 SGHVS and CDR2 FQNEAQ. The CDR3 sequence is 19 residues long. Losses at the gene ends were 6 bases for V and 0 bases for J; bases not matched to a gene: 13.